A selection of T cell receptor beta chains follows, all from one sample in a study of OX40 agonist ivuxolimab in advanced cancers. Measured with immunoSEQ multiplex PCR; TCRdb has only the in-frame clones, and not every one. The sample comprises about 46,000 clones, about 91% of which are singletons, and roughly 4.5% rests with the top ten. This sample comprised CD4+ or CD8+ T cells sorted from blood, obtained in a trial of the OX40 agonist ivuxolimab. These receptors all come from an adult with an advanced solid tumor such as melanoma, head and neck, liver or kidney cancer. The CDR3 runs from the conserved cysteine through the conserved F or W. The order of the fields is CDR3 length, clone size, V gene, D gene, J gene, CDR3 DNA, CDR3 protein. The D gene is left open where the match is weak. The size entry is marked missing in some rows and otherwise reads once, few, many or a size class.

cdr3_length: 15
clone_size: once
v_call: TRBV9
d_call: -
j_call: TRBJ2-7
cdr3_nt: TGTGCCAGCAGCGCCGTCGGGGACATCGGGAGCGAGCAGTACTTC
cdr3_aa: CASSAVGDIGSEQYF

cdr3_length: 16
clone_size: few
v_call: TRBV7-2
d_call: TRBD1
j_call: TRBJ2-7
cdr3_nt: TGTGCCAGCAGCTTAGCCGGCAGGGGGCGCCCCTACGAGCAGTACTTC
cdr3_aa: CASSLAGRGRPYEQYF

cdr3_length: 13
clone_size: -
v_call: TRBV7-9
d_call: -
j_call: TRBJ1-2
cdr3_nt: TGTGCCAGCAGCTTAGTGGATCACTATGGCTACACCTTC
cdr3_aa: CASSLVDHYGYTF

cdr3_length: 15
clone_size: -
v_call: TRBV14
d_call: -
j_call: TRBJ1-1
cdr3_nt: TGTGCCAGCAGCCACCGGGGACTAGGGGACACTGAAGCTTTCTTT
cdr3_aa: CASSHRGLGDTEAFF

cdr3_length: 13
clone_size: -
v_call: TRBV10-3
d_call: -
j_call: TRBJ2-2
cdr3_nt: TGTGCCATCAGTGAGTTGAGCACCGGGGAGCTGTTTTTT
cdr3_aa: CAISELSTGELFF

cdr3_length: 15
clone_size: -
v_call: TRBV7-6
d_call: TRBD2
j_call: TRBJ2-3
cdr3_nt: TGTGCCAGCAGCTTTAGCGGGGGGGCAGCAGATACGCAGTATTTT
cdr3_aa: CASSFSGGAADTQYF

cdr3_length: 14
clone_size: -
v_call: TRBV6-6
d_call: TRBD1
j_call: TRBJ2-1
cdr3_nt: TGTGCCAGCTCCCCGACAGGGGGTGGCAATGAGCAGTTCTTC
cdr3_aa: CASSPTGGGNEQFF

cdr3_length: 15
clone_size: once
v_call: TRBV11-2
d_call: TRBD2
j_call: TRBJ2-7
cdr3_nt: TGTGCCAGCACCGAGCCCGGGAGGGCATCCTACGAGCAGTACTTC
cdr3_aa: CASTEPGRASYEQYF

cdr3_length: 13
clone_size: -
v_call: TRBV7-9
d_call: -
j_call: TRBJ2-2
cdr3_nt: TGTGCCAGCAGCCTACTGAGGTCCGGGGAGCTGTTTTTT
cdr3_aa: CASSLLRSGELFF

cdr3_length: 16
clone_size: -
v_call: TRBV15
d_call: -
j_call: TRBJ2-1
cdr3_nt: TGTGCCACCAGCAGAGGAGCCGGGGATCGGTACAATGAGCAGTTCTTC
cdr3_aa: CATSRGAGDRYNEQFF

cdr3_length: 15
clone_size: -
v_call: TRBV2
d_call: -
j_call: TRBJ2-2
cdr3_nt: TGTGCCAGCAGTGGTCCGGGGGCGCCAACCGGGGAGCTGTTTTTT
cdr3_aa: CASSGPGAPTGELFF

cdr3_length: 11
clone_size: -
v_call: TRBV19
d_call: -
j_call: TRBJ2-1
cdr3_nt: TGTGCCAGTAGTACATACAATGAGCAGTTCTTC
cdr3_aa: CASSTYNEQFF

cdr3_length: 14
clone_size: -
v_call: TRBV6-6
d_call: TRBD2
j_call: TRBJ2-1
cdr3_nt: TGTGCCAGCAGCGGACTAGCGGGAGGCGGTGAGCAGTTCTTC
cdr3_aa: CASSGLAGGGEQFF

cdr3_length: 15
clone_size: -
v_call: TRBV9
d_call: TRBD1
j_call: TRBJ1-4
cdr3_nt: TGTGCCAGCAGCGTCCCGACAGGGGGTAGTGAAAAACTGTTTTTT
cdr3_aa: CASSVPTGGSEKLFF

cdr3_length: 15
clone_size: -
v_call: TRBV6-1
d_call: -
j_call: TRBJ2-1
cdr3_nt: TGTGCCAGCAGTGAGGACATCAGCTCCTACAATGAGCAGTTCTTC
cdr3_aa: CASSEDISSYNEQFF

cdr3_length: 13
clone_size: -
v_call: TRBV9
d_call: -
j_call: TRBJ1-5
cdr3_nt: TGTGCCAGCAGCGTAGGGCCGAATCAGCCCCAGCATTTT
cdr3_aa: CASSVGPNQPQHF

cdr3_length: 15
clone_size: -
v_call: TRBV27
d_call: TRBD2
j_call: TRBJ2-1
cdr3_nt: TGTGCCAGCAGTGTTAGCGGGGGGGCCCTCAATGAGCAGTTCTTC
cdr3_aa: CASSVSGGALNEQFF

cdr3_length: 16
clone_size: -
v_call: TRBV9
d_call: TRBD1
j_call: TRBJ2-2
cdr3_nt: TGTGCCAGCAGCTCAACAGGGGCCTCGAACACCGGGGAGCTGTTTTTT
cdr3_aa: CASSSTGASNTGELFF

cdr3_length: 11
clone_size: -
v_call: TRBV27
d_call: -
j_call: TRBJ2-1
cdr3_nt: TGTGCCAGCAGTGAGTACAATGAGCAGTTCTTC
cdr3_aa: CASSEYNEQFF

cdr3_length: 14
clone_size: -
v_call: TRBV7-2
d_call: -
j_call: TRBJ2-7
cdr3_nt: TGTGCCAGCAGCTGGTCGGATAGCTCCTACGAGCAGTACTTC
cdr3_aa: CASSWSDSSYEQYF

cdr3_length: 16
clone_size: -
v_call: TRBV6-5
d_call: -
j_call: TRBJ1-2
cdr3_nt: TGTGCCAGCAGTTACTCCCCGGGGGGAGGGGCTAATGGCTACACCTTC
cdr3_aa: CASSYSPGGGANGYTF

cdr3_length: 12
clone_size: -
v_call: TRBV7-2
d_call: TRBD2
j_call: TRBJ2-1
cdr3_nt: TGTGCCAGCAGCCAGACTAGCGGGGAGCAGTTCTTC
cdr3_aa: CASSQTSGEQFF

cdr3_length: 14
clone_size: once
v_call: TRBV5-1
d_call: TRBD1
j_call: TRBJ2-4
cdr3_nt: TGCGCCAGCAGTCCGGACAGGAGCAAAAACATTCAGTACTTC
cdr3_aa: CASSPDRSKNIQYF

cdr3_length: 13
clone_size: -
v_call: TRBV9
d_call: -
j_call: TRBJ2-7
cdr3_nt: TGTGCCAGCAGCGTAGGTAAGGGCTACGAGCAGTACTTC
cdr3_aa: CASSVGKGYEQYF

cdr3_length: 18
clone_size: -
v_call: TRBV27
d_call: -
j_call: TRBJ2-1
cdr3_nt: TGTGCCAGCAGTTTAACCCCAGACCCAGAGAGCTCCTACAATGAGCAGTTCTTC
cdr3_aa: CASSLTPDPESSYNEQFF

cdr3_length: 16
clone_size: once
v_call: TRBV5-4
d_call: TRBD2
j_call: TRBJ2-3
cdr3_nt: TGTGCCAGCAGCTGGGGGGACTACTCCGCCACAGATACGCAGTATTTT
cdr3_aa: CASSWGDYSATDTQYF

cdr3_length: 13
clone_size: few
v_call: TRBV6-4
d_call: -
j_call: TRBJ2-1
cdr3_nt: TGTGCCAGCAGTGAGGACGAAAACAATGAGCAGTTCTTC
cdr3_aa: CASSEDENNEQFF

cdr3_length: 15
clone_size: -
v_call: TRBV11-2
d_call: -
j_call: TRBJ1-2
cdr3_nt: TGTGCCAGCAGCTTTCAACGGGGCCCCCGCTATGGCTACACCTTC
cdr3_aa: CASSFQRGPRYGYTF

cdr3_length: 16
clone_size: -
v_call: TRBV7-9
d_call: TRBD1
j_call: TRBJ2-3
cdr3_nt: TGTGCCAGCAGCCCAGAGGACAGGACTAGCACAGATACGCAGTATTTT
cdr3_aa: CASSPEDRTSTDTQYF

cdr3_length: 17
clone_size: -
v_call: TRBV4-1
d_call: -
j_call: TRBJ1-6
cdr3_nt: TGCGCCAGCAGCCAAGATCAGGGCAGGGGTTACGGTTCACCCCTCCACTTT
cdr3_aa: CASSQDQGRGYGSPLHF

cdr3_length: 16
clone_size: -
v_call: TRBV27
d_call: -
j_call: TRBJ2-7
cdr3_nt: TGTGCCAGCAGTTTATTGACTGGGGACGGGTCCTACGAGCAGTACTTC
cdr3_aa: CASSLLTGDGSYEQYF

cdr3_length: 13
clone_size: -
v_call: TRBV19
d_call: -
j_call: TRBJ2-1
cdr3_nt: TGTGCCAGTAGCCCCGGGCCGTACAATGAGCAGTTCTTC
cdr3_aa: CASSPGPYNEQFF

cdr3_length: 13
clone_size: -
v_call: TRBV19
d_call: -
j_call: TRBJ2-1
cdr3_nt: TGTGCCAGTAGTCTGGGACTGAACAATGAGCAGTTCTTC
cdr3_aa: CASSLGLNNEQFF

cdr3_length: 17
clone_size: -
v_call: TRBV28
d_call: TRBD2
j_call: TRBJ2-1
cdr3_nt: TGTGCCAGCAGTCAAAACCCGAGCGGGGTGACCTACAATGAGCAGTTCTTC
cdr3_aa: CASSQNPSGVTYNEQFF

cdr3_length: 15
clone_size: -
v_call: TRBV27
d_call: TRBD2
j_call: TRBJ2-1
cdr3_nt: TGTGCCAGCAGTTTCGGGGACGGGGGGGACAATGAGCAGTTCTTC
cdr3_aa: CASSFGDGGDNEQFF

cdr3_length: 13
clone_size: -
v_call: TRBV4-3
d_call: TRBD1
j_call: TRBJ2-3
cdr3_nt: TGCGCCAGCAGCCAGTCCCCCGGGACAGTCCAGTATTTT
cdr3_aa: CASSQSPGTVQYF

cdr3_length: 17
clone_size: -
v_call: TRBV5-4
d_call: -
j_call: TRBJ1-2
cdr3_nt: TGTGCCAGCAGCTTGTTTGCGGGGGAAGAGGGCGACGATGGCTACACCTTC
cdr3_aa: CASSLFAGEEGDDGYTF

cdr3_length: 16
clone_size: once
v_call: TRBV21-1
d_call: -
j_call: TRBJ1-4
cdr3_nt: TGTGCCAGCAGCAAAGGAGGAGCGGGGGATGATGAAAAACTGTTTTTT
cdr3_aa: CASSKGGAGDDEKLFF

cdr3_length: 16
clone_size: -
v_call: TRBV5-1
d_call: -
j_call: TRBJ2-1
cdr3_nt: TGCGCCAGCAGCCGCTGGGACTTCCCATCCAACAATGAGCAGTTCTTC
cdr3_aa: CASSRWDFPSNNEQFF

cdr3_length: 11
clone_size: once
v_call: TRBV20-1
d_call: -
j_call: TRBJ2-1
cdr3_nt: TGCAGTGCACGACTAGTTAATGAGCAGTTCTTC
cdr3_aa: CSARLVNEQFF

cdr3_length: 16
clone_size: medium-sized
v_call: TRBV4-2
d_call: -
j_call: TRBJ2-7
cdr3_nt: TGTGCCAGCAGCCAAGATCAGGGGACGGCTTCCTACGAGCAGTACTTC
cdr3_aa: CASSQDQGTASYEQYF

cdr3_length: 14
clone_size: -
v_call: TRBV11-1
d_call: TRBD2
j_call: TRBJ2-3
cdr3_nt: TGTGCCAGCAGAGAGCGGGGGGCGGGGGATACGCAGTATTTT
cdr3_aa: CASRERGAGDTQYF

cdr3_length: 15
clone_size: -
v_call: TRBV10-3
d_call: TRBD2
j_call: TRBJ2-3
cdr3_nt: TGTGCCATCAGCCCAACTAGCGGGGGGACAGATACGCAGTATTTT
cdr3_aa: CAISPTSGGTDTQYF

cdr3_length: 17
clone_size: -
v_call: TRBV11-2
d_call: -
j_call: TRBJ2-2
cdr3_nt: TGTGCCAGCAGCTTCCCCGACGCCGCAACCAACACCGGGGAGCTGTTTTTT
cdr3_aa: CASSFPDAATNTGELFF

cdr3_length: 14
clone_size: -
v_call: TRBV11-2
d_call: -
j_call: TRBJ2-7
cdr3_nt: TGTGCCAGCAGCTTAACACCATTTACCTACGAGCAGTACTTC
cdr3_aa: CASSLTPFTYEQYF

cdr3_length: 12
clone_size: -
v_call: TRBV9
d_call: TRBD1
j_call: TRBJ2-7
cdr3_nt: TGTGCCAATAACAGGGGATTATGCGAGCAGTACTTC
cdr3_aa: CANNRGLCEQYF

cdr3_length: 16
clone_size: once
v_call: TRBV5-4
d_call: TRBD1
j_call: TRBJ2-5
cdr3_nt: TGTGCCAGCAGCTGGCCCGGGACAGGGCTACAAGAGACCCAGTACTTC
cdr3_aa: CASSWPGTGLQETQYF

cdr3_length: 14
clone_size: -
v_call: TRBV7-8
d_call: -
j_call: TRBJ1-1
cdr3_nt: TGTGCCAGCAGCCCTGGGACCCGGAACACTGAAGCTTTCTTT
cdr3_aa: CASSPGTRNTEAFF

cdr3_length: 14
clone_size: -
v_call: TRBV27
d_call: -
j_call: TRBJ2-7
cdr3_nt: TGTGCCAGCAGTTTATCCCCCACCCCCTACGAGCAGTACTTC
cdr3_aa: CASSLSPTPYEQYF

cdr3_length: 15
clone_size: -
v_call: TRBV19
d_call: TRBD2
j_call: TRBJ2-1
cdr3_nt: TGTGCCAGTCAACTGGGCGGGAGCTCCTACAATGAGCAGTTCTTC
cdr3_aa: CASQLGGSSYNEQFF

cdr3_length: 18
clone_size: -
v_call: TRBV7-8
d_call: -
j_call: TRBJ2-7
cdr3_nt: TGTGCCAGCAGCTTAGTTGGGCGCTGGACAGAGGGAACCTACGAGCAGTACTTC
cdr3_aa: CASSLVGRWTEGTYEQYF

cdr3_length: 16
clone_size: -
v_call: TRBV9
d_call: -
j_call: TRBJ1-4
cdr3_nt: TGTGCCAGCAGCGTAGGCTCCTCGACCCGTGGGGAAAAACTGTTTTTT
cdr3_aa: CASSVGSSTRGEKLFF